Below, one TCR beta chain is given with its context. Seattle researchers signed up patients amid active infection and tracked them longitudinally. This entry is derived from a study of blood T cell repertoires in COVID-19. Study information: The study drew acute and convalescent COVID-19 samples from the United States, Italy and Spain. Sources were T cells, B-cell-depleted T cells, or PBMCs; the material itself was cDNA or gDNA.

Germline CDR1 GTSNPN, CDR2 SVGIG (reference sequence). There are 16 residues in the CDR3. Trimming removed 3 bases from V and 2 bases from J; junction bases left unmatched: 7. Study processing details: How many nucleated cells were present was estimated from reference gene primer amplification. Sequenced by immunoSEQ multiplex PCR; TCRdb stores in-frame clones only, minus some. The V and J calls and clone size were taken over from that table, and D and trimming were inferred from the DNA. The sample lists 100,000 to 150,000 clones; roughly 90% were seen once. This sequence joins TRBV30 and TRBJ2-7, with TRBD2 matching 13 bases. Sequenced material: peripheral blood. This receptor was obtained from a man between 60 and 75 years old with COVID-19, enrolled during active disease. CDR3 in DNA: TGTGCCTGGAGCTTCCAAGGACTAGCGGGGGCCTACGAGCAGTACTTC. This gives the protein CAWSFQGLAGAYEQYF.